These 12 T cell receptor beta chains were sequenced from one sample in a study of CD8 T cells in ankylosing spondylitis. TCRdb reprocessed the 5' RACE reads with MiXCR, giving one entry per CDR3 protein. The sample includes some 90,000 distinct CDR3 sequences, approximately 30% of them seen just once. The specimen was blood, either unsorted or a sorted T cell fraction (not recorded which). Receptors were obtained from a male donor with ankylosing spondylitis or in good health (not recorded which).

The rearrangement uses TRBV14 and TRBJ2-1, with TRBD1 identical over 7 bases. The germline CDR1 and CDR2 sequences are SGHDN and FVKESK. The CDR3 covers 18 residues. V shed 0 bases, J shed 0 bases, and the junction held 8 bases outside the gene matches. This CDR3 reads CASSQDDWDRYSYNEQFF. CDR3 nucleotide sequence: TGTGCCAGCAGCCAAGACGATTGGGACAGATACTCCTACAATGAGCAGTTCTTC.

This CDR3 is CASSYAPGEAFF. CDR3 bases: TGTGCCAGCAGTTACGCTCCTGGAGAAGCTTTCTTT. The chain carries TRBV6-5 and TRBJ1-1; D call uncertain. Trimming left V 2 bases short and J 8 bases short, with 9 bases between. Germline V lookup: CDR1 MNHEY, CDR2 SVGAGI. The CDR3 is 12 residues long.

With regard to this clonotype: The conserved final phenylalanine or tryptophan is absent from the CDR3, which likely points to a read error. The chain employs TRBV20-1 and TRBJ2-3; TRBD2 agrees at 7 bases. V trimming: 6 bases; J trimming: 3 bases; junction bases outside the gene matches: 9. There are 14 residues in the CDR3. The germline gives CDR1 DFQATT, CDR2 SNEGSKA (reference sequence). This CDR3 reads CSAMMGGITDTQYS. The CDR3 DNA reads TGCAGTGCCATGATGGGGGGGATAACAGATACGCAGTATTCT.

This clonotype was observed a few times. The rearrangement joins TRBV5-4 to TRBJ2-1; 9 bases line up with TRBD2. Per germline, CDR1 SGHNT and CDR2 YYREEE (reference sequence). Trimming took 2 bases from V and 0 from J; bases not matched to a gene: 12. The CDR3 runs 19 residues. The CDR3 spells CASSLTPSGKYHSYNEQFF. The CDR3 DNA reads as TGTGCCAGCAGCTTAACGCCTAGCGGGAAATACCACTCCTACAATGAGCAGTTCTTC.

A few counts support this clonotype. This chain links TRBV9 with TRBJ2-5; D might be TRBD2 (5 bases). The CDR3 spans 13 residues. Per germline, CDR1 SGDLS and CDR2 YYNGEE. V shed 2 bases and J shed 5 bases, with 10 bases lying between them. CDR3: CASSVRLAETQYF. In nucleotides, the CDR3 is TGTGCCAGCAGCGTCAGATTAGCGGAGACCCAGTACTTC.

This clonotype appeared a few times. The V gene is TRBV7-3, the J gene TRBJ1-1, with D unclear. The germline V gene has CDR1 SGHTA and CDR2 FQGTGA. V was pared by 2 bases and J by 1 base, with 8 bases between. The CDR3 covers 14 residues. CDR3 residues: CASSLGRENTEAFF. The CDR3, as DNA: TGTGCCAGCAGCTTAGGGAGGGAGAACACTGAAGCTTTCTTT.

This clonotype was observed a handful of times. The chain joins TRBV7-2 to TRBJ2-5; 15 nucleotides agree with TRBD2. With V trimmed by 3 bases and J by 5 bases, 19 bases remained unmatched. The CDR3 length is 21 residues. In germline, CDR1 is SGHTA, CDR2 FQGNSA. The CDR3 protein is CASSLVQASGTSGRLAETQYF. The CDR3 coding sequence is TGTGCCAGCAGCTTGGTACAGGCGTCCGGGACTAGCGGGAGGTTGGCGGAGACCCAGTACTTC.

This clonotype was detected only a few times. The J gene is TRBJ2-5, the V gene TRBV5-6, with 8 bases that match TRBD2. V was clipped by 7 bases and J by 5 bases; unmatched bases: 7. In germline, CDR1 is SGHDT, CDR2 YYEEEE. This CDR3 comprises 13 residues. CDR3 bases: TGTGCCAGCGAGAAGCGGGAGAGGGAGACCCAGTACTTC. Amino acid sequence: CASEKRERETQYF.

This clonotype was counted a few times. This chain links TRBV20-1 with TRBJ2-1; 10 bases align to TRBD2. CDR1 DFQATT and CDR2 SNEGSKA come from the germline V gene (reference sequence). Unmatched junction bases numbered 4, after V lost 2 bases and J lost 3 bases. The CDR3 runs 15 residues. The CDR3, as DNA: TGCAGTGCTAGACTAGCGGGGGTATTCTACAATGAGCAGTTCTTC. Protein: CSARLAGVFYNEQFF.

The V call is TRBV20-1, the J call TRBJ1-2; D is perhaps TRBD1 (5 bases). This CDR3 has 14 amino acids. The germline CDR1 and CDR2 sequences are DFQATT and SNEGSKA (reference sequence). Between the trimmed V and J ends, which lost 1 base and 6 bases, there was a span of 15 bases. The CDR3: CSARGGRSLNGYTF. In nucleotides, the CDR3 is TGCAGTGCTAGAGGGGGCAGGAGCCTCAATGGCTACACCTTC.

A few counts support this clonotype. The rearrangement uses TRBV20-1 and TRBJ2-5, with D tentatively TRBD2 (6 bases). V gave up 6 bases and J gave up 7 bases, with 6 bases separating them. The CDR3 covers 9 residues. Germline assignment: CDR1 DFQATT and CDR2 SNEGSKA (reference sequence). In DNA form, the CDR3 reads TGCAGTGCCGGGGGGACCCAGTACTTC. This sequence encodes CSAGGTQYF.

This rearrangement joins TRBV20-1 to TRBJ2-1; D possibly corresponds to TRBD2 (5 bases). Germline-derived CDR1 and CDR2 are DFQATT and SNEGSKA (reference sequence). The CDR3 has 13 residues. The ends were cut back, 3 bases at V and 3 bases at J, with 9 bases in the middle. The CDR3 DNA sequence: TGCAGTGCTAGCGGGAACTTCTACAATGAGCAGTTCTTC. It yields the protein CSASGNFYNEQFF.